The clone carrying this T cell receptor (beta chain) was seen a handful of times. Its antigen is unidentified. This specimen comes from a study of human T cells and chemical hapten exposure. This sample's time point: patch test 2, 6 weeks after DPC sensitization. Treatment specified: therapeutic diphenylcyclopropenone sensitization with weekly scalp DPC. Total RNA was isolated from unfractionated whole blood. The CDR3 extends over 12 amino acids. Germline CDR1 and CDR2: MNHEY and SVGAGI. Trimming pared 7 bases from V and 7 bases from J, leaving 10 bases between. Findings and caveats of the study: The number of TCRs above 1 in 1000 frequency did not change after DPC sensitization.

TCRdb recomputed calls from the RACE reads with MiXCR, one row per CDR3 protein. Among tens of thousands of distinct CDR3 sequences, approximately 10% were seen once, and the ten largest hold 14%. The clonotype was recovered from a woman aged 25 to 39 with alopecia areata. Some clones in this sample may be carry-over from other donors' samples. The sample was whole blood, taken in connection with sensitization to the hapten diphenylcyclopropenone (DPC). The chain combines TRBV6-5 with TRBJ2-2; D remains ambiguous. CDR3 loop: CASTSTDGELFF. The CDR3 region has the DNA TGTGCCAGCACATCTACTGACGGGGAGCTGTTTTTT.